This entry lists 21 T cell receptor beta chains sequenced from one sample in a study of T cell responses to AZD1222 COVID-19 vaccine (dated by TCRdb to 2020 to 2022). Library creation used the immunoSEQ multiplex PCR assay. TCRdb mirrors the immuneACCESS table, restricted to in-frame sequences. Some clones are absent from its copies; in checked studies, under half trace to an unresolved V gene, and the reason for the others is unknown. This sample gives under 150,000 clones in total; about 89% of them show up just once. Under 35% of the sample belongs to the ten largest clones. The sample's time point, from its label and the paper: baseline before first vaccination. The source material was peripheral blood, sampled on day 0 of AZD1222 vaccination. All receptors derive from an adult in good health.

This clone occurred a few times. This chain connects TRBV25-1 to TRBJ2-5; D gene ambiguous. Trimming took off 2 bases at V and 5 bases at J, with 12 bases between the two ends. There are 14 residues in the CDR3. In germline, CDR1 is MGHDK, CDR2 SYGVNS. The DNA of the CDR3 is TGTGCCAGCAGTGAAAGGGAAAATTTGGAGACCCAGTACTTC. Its protein product is CASSERENLETQYF. Full variable domain (remainder filled in from reference TRBV25-1 and TRBJ2-5): EADIYQTPRYLVIGTGKKITLECSQTMGHDKMYWYQQDPGMELHLIHYSYGVNSTEKGDLSSESTVSRIRTEHFPLTLESARPSHTSQYLCASSERENLETQYFGPGTRLLVL.

The chain uses TRBV29-1 and TRBJ1-1, with 9 positions matching TRBD1. The CDR3 length is 13 residues. Germline values: CDR1 SQVTM, CDR2 ANQGSEA. V shed 7 bases, J shed 1 base, and the junction held 4 bases outside the gene matches. CDR3: CSGGQGSNTEAFF. For the CDR3, the DNA is TGCAGCGGCGGACAGGGGTCGAACACTGAAGCTTTCTTT.

The CDR3 bases are TGTGCCAGCAGACAGGGGGCCATTGGCTACACCTTC. It yields the protein CASRQGAIGYTF. V usage is TRBV7-2 and J usage is TRBJ1-2, with TRBD1 matching over 9 bases. Trimming took 6 bases from V and 7 from J; bases not matched to a gene: 3. This CDR3 contains 12 residues. CDR1 is SGHTA and CDR2 is FQGNSA in the germline V gene.

The chain links TRBV5-1 to TRBJ2-1, with no clear D. V lost 0 bases to trimming and J lost 7 bases, with 5 bases between them. The CDR3 runs 12 residues. Germline V lookup: CDR1 SGHRS, CDR2 YFSETQ. The CDR3 reads CASSLGENEQFF. The CDR3 DNA is TGCGCCAGCAGCTTGGGGGAAAATGAGCAGTTCTTC.

The chain carries TRBV24-1 and TRBJ2-7; a possible D gene is TRBD1 (6 bases). Deletions cut 2 bases from V and 5 bases from J, with 9 bases between. Germline lookup yields CDR1 KGHDR and CDR2 SFDVKD. CDR3 length: 13 amino acids. The CDR3 is CATSDWDTDEQYF. The CDR3 nucleotides read TGTGCCACCAGTGATTGGGACACGGACGAGCAGTACTTC.

The chain combines TRBV25-1 with TRBJ1-5; D is ambiguous. Germline loops: CDR1 MGHDK, CDR2 SYGVNS. Trimming stripped 6 bases from V and 5 bases from J, with 20 bases between. The CDR3 loop spans 16 amino acids. This CDR3 reads CASSPTHGRWDQPQHF. In nucleotides, the CDR3 is TGTGCCAGCAGCCCCACGCACGGGAGGTGGGATCAGCCCCAGCATTTT.

This rearrangement joins TRBV6-5 to TRBJ2-7; TRBD2 aligns across 9 bases. The CDR3 is 14 amino acids. CDR1 is MNHEY and CDR2 is SVGAGI in the germline V gene. With V trimmed by 7 bases and J by 3 bases, 7 bases remained unmatched. CDR3 sequence reads: CASIVASGNYEQYF. CDR3 nucleotides: TGTGCCAGCATAGTAGCTAGCGGGAACTACGAGCAGTACTTC.

J is TRBJ1-2 and V is TRBV10-3; a possible D gene is TRBD1 (5 bases). V was clipped by 3 bases and J by 6 bases, with 11 bases between them. Germline lookup yields CDR1 ENHRY and CDR2 SYGVKD. CDR3 size: 13 residues. The CDR3 DNA reads as TGTGCCATCAGTGATCAGGGAGGCGATGGCTACACCTTC. Residues: CAISDQGGDGYTF.

The chain carries TRBV30 and TRBJ1-2; 9 bases line up with TRBD1. Trimming removed 5 bases from V and 2 bases from J; junction bases left unmatched: 0. Germline CDR1 reads GTSNPN; CDR2 reads SVGIG (reference sequence). The CDR3 totals 12 residues. The CDR3 is CAWGTGNYGYTF. The CDR3 region has the DNA TGTGCCTGGGGGACAGGGAACTATGGCTACACCTTC.

The chain carries TRBV5-6 and TRBJ2-3; D unresolved. This CDR3 region has 13 residues. Germline CDR1 reads SGHDT; CDR2 reads YYEEEE. Trimming shortened V by 6 bases and J by 2 bases, and 10 bases separated the two germline ends. CDR3 in DNA: TGTGCCAGCACGGTGGGGAACACAGATACGCAGTATTTT. Translated, it gives CASTVGNTDTQYF.

The gene calls are TRBV3-1 (or the pseudogene TRBV3-2) and TRBJ1-5, with D unresolved. From germline, CDR1 is LGHDT and CDR2 YNNKEL (reference sequence). This CDR3 contains 15 residues. The ends were cut back, 0 bases at V and 2 bases at J, with 8 bases in the middle. The CDR3 is CASSQDHAGNQPQHF. As DNA, the CDR3 is TGTGCCAGCAGCCAAGATCACGCGGGCAATCAGCCCCAGCATTTT.

This clone was recorded once. The chain is built from TRBV3-1 (or the pseudogene TRBV3-2) and TRBJ1-2, with a tentative D call TRBD1 (5 bases). CDR1 is LGHDT and CDR2 is YNNKEL in the germline V gene (reference sequence). CDR3 length: 15 residues. V was trimmed by 6 bases and J by 5 bases, leaving 19 bases between them. As DNA, the CDR3 is TGTGCCAGCAGGGGAGGCAGGGCCTCTCTATATGGCTACACCTTC. Its protein is CASRGGRASLYGYTF.

The rearrangement joins TRBV13 to TRBJ2-2; 8 nucleotides align to TRBD1. The CDR3 sequence is 15 residues long. Germline CDR1 is PRHDT and CDR2 is FYEKMQ (reference sequence). The J segment lost 5 bases and the V segment lost 6 bases, leaving 8 bases of the junction unmatched. CDR3 sequence (DNA): TGTGCCAGCAGTCTCAGGGGGCTGGGGACCGGGGAGCTGTTTTTT. It encodes CASSLRGLGTGELFF.

The chain employs TRBV10-3 and TRBJ2-7, with 10 bases lining up with TRBD1. This CDR3 is built from 15 residues. Germline V gene sequence: CDR1 ENHRY, CDR2 SYGVKD. Trimming removed 4 bases from V and 6 bases from J; junction bases left unmatched: 9. The DNA of the CDR3 is TGTGCCATCAGTGGACCCGGGACAGGGGTGATCGAGCAGTACTTC. It codes for CAISGPGTGVIEQYF.

The CDR3 nucleotides are TGTGCACTGGACCGGGGCTGGCAGAACACTGAAGCTTTCTTT. It yields the protein CALDRGWQNTEAFF. This sequence joins TRBV30 and TRBJ1-1; TRBD1 might be the D (5 bases). The CDR3 has 14 residues. Germline CDR1 is GTSNPN and CDR2 is SVGIG (reference sequence).

This chain joins TRBV12-3 or TRBV12-4 and TRBJ1-1; D is unclear. The germline V and J ends were trimmed by 6 bases and 5 bases, with 10 bases remaining between them. The CDR3 loop spans 12 amino acids. The CDR3 loop is CASRMTLTEAFF. In DNA form, the CDR3 reads TGTGCCAGCAGAATGACGCTGACTGAAGCTTTCTTT.

The chain is built from TRBV15 and TRBJ1-2; 9 nucleotides agree with TRBD1. The V and J ends lost 8 bases and 5 bases, in that order; junction bases with no gene match: 12. Looked up from germline, CDR1 is LNHNV and CDR2 is YYDKDF (reference sequence). This CDR3 has 15 residues. The DNA for the CDR3 is TGTGCCACCCGCGAGCCCGGGACAGGGAGTTATGGCTACACCTTC. Residues: CATREPGTGSYGYTF.

V and J are TRBV5-1 and TRBJ1-1; TRBD1 matches at 10 bases. CDR3 length: 13 amino acids. V lost 4 bases, J lost 11 bases, and 8 bases stayed unmatched. Looked up from germline, CDR1 is SGHRS and CDR2 is YFSETQ. CDR3: CASSPVDRGTAFF. In DNA form, the CDR3 reads TGCGCCAGCAGCCCGGTGGACAGGGGGACGGCTTTCTTT. Looking up the rest from reference TRBV5-1 and TRBJ1-1 gives the full variable domain: KAGVTQTPRYLIKTRGQQVTLSCSPISGHRSVSWYQQTPGQGLQFLFEYFSETQRNKGNFPGRFSGRQFSNSRSEMNVSTLELGDSALYLCASSPVDRGTAFFGQGTRLTVV.

The chain recombines TRBV18 with TRBJ1-4; 11 positions match TRBD1. The CDR3 sequence is 16 residues long. Trimming at V came to 4 bases and at J to 2 bases, leaving 3 bases not matched to a gene. Germline V gene sequence: CDR1 KGHSH, CDR2 LQKENI. The CDR3 DNA reads as TGTGCCAGCTCACTCCGGGACAGGGGGACTAATGAAAAACTGTTTTTT. It is translated as CASSLRDRGTNEKLFF.

Only a few counts were recorded for this clone. The rearrangement joins TRBV13 to TRBJ2-4; D possibly uses TRBD1 or TRBD2 (5 bases each). The V gene's germline CDR1 is PRHDT and CDR2 FYEKMQ (reference sequence). The CDR3 runs 16 residues. Deletions cut 2 bases from V and 0 bases from J, with 11 bases between. CDR3 DNA: TGTGCCAGCAGCTTATCTCCGGGGCTAGCCAAAAACATTCAGTACTTC. Translating gives CASSLSPGLAKNIQYF. The full variable domain, its missing parts supplied by reference TRBV13 and TRBJ2-4, is AAGVIQSPRHLIKEKRETATLKCYPIPRHDTVYWYQQGPGQDPQFLISFYEKMQSDKGSIPDRFSAQQFSDYHSELNMSSLELGDSALYFCASSLSPGLAKNIQYFGAGTRLSVL.

The gene calls are TRBV15 and TRBJ2-6, with 7 bases lining up with TRBD1. J was trimmed by 1 base and V by 1 base; bases with no gene match: 4. The V gene's germline CDR1 is LNHNV and CDR2 YYDKDF (reference sequence). The CDR3 contains 17 residues. CDR3 sequence reads: CATSRGQGSSGANVLTF. The CDR3 bases are TGTGCCACCAGCAGAGGACAGGGATCATCTGGGGCCAACGTCCTGACTTTC.